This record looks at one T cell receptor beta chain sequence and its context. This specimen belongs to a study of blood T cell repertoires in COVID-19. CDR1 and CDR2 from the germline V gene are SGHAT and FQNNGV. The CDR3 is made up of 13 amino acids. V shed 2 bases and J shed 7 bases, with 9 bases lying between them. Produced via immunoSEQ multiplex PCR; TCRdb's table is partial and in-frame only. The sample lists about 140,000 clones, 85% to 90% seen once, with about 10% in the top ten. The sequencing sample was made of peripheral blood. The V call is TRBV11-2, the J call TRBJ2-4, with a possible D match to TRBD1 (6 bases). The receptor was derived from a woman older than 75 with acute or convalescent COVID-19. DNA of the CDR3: TGTGCCAGCAGCTTAAACAGGGATAACATTCAGTACTTC. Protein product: CASSLNRDNIQYF.